This T cell receptor (beta chain) was recorded in a study of blood T cell repertoires in COVID-19 (dated by TCRdb to 2018 to 2020). Describing the broader study: The collaborator samples originated in the United States, Italy and Spain and spanned the acute and convalescent phases of COVID-19. The prospective study material was composed of cDNA or gDNA derived from T cells, B-cell-depleted T cells, or PBMCs. Deeply sampled blood TCRbeta repertoires from subjects exposed to, actively infected with, or recovered from COVID-19 were included in the dataset. The repertoires were released in a freely available public database intended as a resource for research on the immune response to SARS-CoV-2. Samples were obtained from the ongoing ImmuneRACE study (first 160 participants) and from about 1,300 subjects provided by 6 global collaborators. The sample metadata nearly always contained a de-identified subject ID, COVID-19 status, age in years and sex. Where available, HLA class I and class II types were taken from metadata supplied by the sample provider and were not determined by assay-based typing. General findings and caveats noted by the study authors: How much clinical and demographic metadata was included differed by source and by participant, and the metadata was provided uncurated.

V loses 3 bases of germline sequence and J loses 1 base, and the interval between the two ends is 9 bases. From the cysteine up to the phenylalanine, the CDR3 has a length of 14 residues. Of the read, only the CDR3 DNA is kept; its 42 bases are in frame from base 1. From a lookup of the germline V gene, CDR1 and CDR2 are KGHDR and SFDVKD. The immunoSEQ Assay, a bias-controlled multiplex PCR, was used to amplify TCRbeta CDR3 regions from genomic DNA. The authors' pipeline ran thus. Within the assay, amplification of reference gene primers was used to estimate how many nucleated cells each sample contained. To quantify the absolute abundance of each unique TCRbeta CDR3 rearrangement, sequence reads were collapsed and filtered. For each sample, productive Simpson clonality was calculated as the square root of Simpson's diversity index over productive rearrangements. Here the immuneACCESS table is served through TCRdb, limited to in-frame sequences with V and J called. Missing clones are a known gap in these copies; in checked studies unresolved V genes cover under half, and the rest lacks a known reason. Clone size and V and J calls were adopted from that table, with D and trimming inferred from the DNA. The sample contains tens of thousands of clones, about 83% of them found a single time. Around 6.4% of the sample rests with the top ten.

A remark on this clone: What this receptor recognizes is not known. No base qualities exist here, and no much larger clone lies one base off it.

One collaborating source in Seattle enrolled patients during active infection and followed them longitudinally through the course of disease. Each collaborating institution followed its own protocols to collect whole blood in K2EDTA tubes. For TCRbeta analysis, collaborator samples were shipped as frozen whole blood, as isolated PBMCs, or as DNA extracted from either sample type. In this chain, TRBV24-1 is recombined with TRBJ2-7; the D region possibly corresponds to TRBD1 (6 bases align). This clonotype was obtained from an older woman with COVID-19, enrolled during active disease. Sequencing was done on a sample of peripheral blood. The CDR3 protein sequence reads: CATSDGQPSYEQYF. The DNA sequence is TGTGCCACCAGTGATGGACAGCCGTCCTACGAGCAGTACTTC.